What follows are 7 T cell receptor beta chains derived from one specimen sequenced in a study of OX40 agonist ivuxolimab in advanced cancers. TCRdb keeps only in-frame clones here, not all; method: immunoSEQ multiplex PCR. Of approximately 35,000 clones listed, around 85% are singletons. Sequencing was performed on CD4+ or CD8+ T cells sorted from blood, taken in a trial of the OX40 agonist ivuxolimab. The receptors derive from an adult with an advanced solid tumor such as melanoma, head and neck, liver or kidney cancer.

The genes are TRBV7-8 and TRBJ1-3; no clear D gene. The CDR3 covers 14 residues. Germline V gene lookup returns CDR1 SGHVS and CDR2 FQNEAQ. Trimming took off 1 base at V and 0 bases at J, with 4 bases between the two ends. CDR3 in DNA: TGTGCCAGCAGCTTAGGGGGCTCTGGAAACACCATATATTTT. Protein sequence: CASSLGGSGNTIYF. The complete variable domain, with remaining parts taken from reference TRBV7-8 and TRBJ1-3, reads GAGVSQSPRYKVAKRGQDVALRCDPISGHVSLFWYQQALGQGPEFLTYFQNEAQLDKSGLPSDRFFAERPEGSVSTLKIQRTQQEDSAVYLCASSLGGSGNTIYFGEGSWLTVV.

This clone was observed a handful of times. V usage is TRBV5-1 and J usage is TRBJ2-1; 8 bases line up with TRBD1. V trimming: 3 bases; J trimming: 9 bases; junction bases outside the gene matches: 8. Germline values: CDR1 SGHRS, CDR2 YFSETQ. This CDR3 region has 14 residues. CDR3 loop: CASSSVRGHVEQFF. The CDR3 DNA is TGCGCCAGCAGCTCCGTCAGGGGGCATGTTGAGCAGTTCTTC.

The chain combines TRBV4-2 with TRBJ2-7; 11 nucleotides agree with TRBD2. The length of the CDR3 is 17 residues. Germline lookup yields CDR1 LGHNA and CDR2 YNFKEQ. With 4 bases clipped from V and 0 bases from J, the junction kept 8 bases outside the gene matches. The CDR3 nucleotides read TGTGCCAGCAGCCCCAAGTCCGGGACTAGCGGCTCCTACGAGCAGTACTTC. It is translated as CASSPKSGTSGSYEQYF.

The chain links TRBV10-3 to TRBJ2-7; possibly TRBD2 for D (6 bases). The CDR3 loop spans 15 amino acids. Germline CDR1 and CDR2: ENHRY and SYGVKD. V lost 3 bases, J lost 2 bases, and 14 bases lay in between. CDR3 protein: CAISDPGLGAYEQYF. As DNA, the CDR3 is TGTGCCATCAGTGACCCGGGACTTGGGGCCTACGAGCAGTACTTC.

V gene TRBV6-5 combines with J gene TRBJ2-7; 12 positions agree with TRBD2. Looked up from germline, CDR1 is MNHEY and CDR2 is SVGAGI. The CDR3 covers 15 residues. J was trimmed by 2 bases and V by 2 bases; bases with no gene match: 1. The CDR3 DNA is TGTGCCAGCAGTTACGGGACTAGCGGGCCCTACGAGCAGTACTTC. Translated, it gives CASSYGTSGPYEQYF.

The rearrangement uses TRBV13 and TRBJ1-6; no clear D. Trimming cost V 4 bases and J 6 bases, with 7 bases left between them. The CDR3 is 13 amino acids. Germline V gene data show CDR1 as PRHDT and CDR2 as FYEKMQ (reference sequence). CDR3 residues: CASSSDVNSPLHF. The CDR3 bases are TGTGCCAGCAGCTCGGATGTTAATTCACCCCTCCACTTT.

The chain employs TRBV7-7 and TRBJ1-1; TRBD1 matches at 8 bases. Germline loops: CDR1 SSHAT, CDR2 FNYEAQ (reference sequence). The CDR3 has 16 amino acids. Losses at the gene ends were 5 bases for V and 1 base for J; bases not matched to a gene: 9. CDR3 DNA: TGTGCCAGCAGCCCGATTACAGGGGGGAAGAACACTGAAGCTTTCTTT. It specifies CASSPITGGKNTEAFF. Complete variable domain (other parts from reference TRBV7-7 and TRBJ1-1): GAGVSQSPRYKVTKRGQDVTLRCDPISSHATLYWYQQALGQGPEFLTYFNYEAQPDKSGLPSDRFSAERPEGSISTLTIQRTEQRDSAMYRCASSPITGGKNTEAFFGQGTRLTVV.